This T cell receptor (beta chain) was observed in a study of beta chain features in type 1 diabetes. The CDR3 has 15 amino acids. The V end lost 0 bases, the J end lost 0 bases, and 7 bases lay between the germline ends. CDR1 SGDLS and CDR2 YYNGEE come from the germline V gene. The isolated RNA, all of it, was reverse transcribed, so expressed TCRB transcripts were what got sequenced. The data were produced by immunoSEQ multiplex PCR, yet TCRdb's version contains in-frame clones alone and is incomplete. The repertoire consists of 450,000 or so clones, with 11% occurring once and the leading ten covering over 0.035%. This clone was counted between two and nine times. The same CDR3 arises from other DNA sequences in this sample as well.

The sample taken for sequencing was naive CD4+ T cells from blood. This clonotype was sampled from a young woman in good health. This chain links TRBV9 with TRBJ2-1, with a weak D call TRBD2 (6 bases). The CDR3 reads CASSVAGDSYNEQFF. CDR3 DNA: TGTGCCAGCAGCGTAGCGGGGGACTCCTACAATGAGCAGTTCTTC.